The rows below give T cell receptor beta chains drawn from one sample of a study of T cell responses to AZD1222 COVID-19 vaccine. The assay was immunoSEQ multiplex PCR, and TCRdb's table has in-frame clones only and misses some. The table lists 150,000 or so clones, about nine tenths of them singletons, with more than 5% in the top ten. The sample consisted of peripheral blood, taken on day 0 of AZD1222 vaccination. The origin of the receptors is an adult in good health. Both conserved end residues are part of each CDR3. A D gene is named only where the DNA matches it firmly. Some rows mark clone size as missing; the rest say once, few, many or name a class of expanded clone.

V gene	D gene	clone size	J gene	CDR3 DNA	CDR3 protein
TRBV7-9	NA	NA	TRBJ1-2	TGTGCCAGCAGCTTAATAGAGGGCTATGGCTACACCTTC	CASSLIEGYGYTF
TRBV27	NA	NA	TRBJ1-5	TGTGCCAGCAGCCCCAAGGCACCTACGGGGGTTAGGCCCCAGCATTTT	CASSPKAPTGVRPQHF
TRBV7-2	NA	NA	TRBJ2-2	TGTGCCAGCAGCAAGTCCGGGGCGGACACCGGGGAGCTGTTTTTT	CASSKSGADTGELFF
TRBV2	NA	NA	TRBJ1-3	TGTGCCAGCAGTGTGCCTGGAAACACCATATATTTT	CASSVPGNTIYF
TRBV7-3	TRBD1	NA	TRBJ2-7	TGTGCCAGCAGCCCGACAGGGAGCTCCTACGAGCAGTACTTC	CASSPTGSSYEQYF
TRBV5-1	NA	NA	TRBJ1-2	TGCGCCAGCAGTTTCGACATCTATGGCTACACCTTC	CASSFDIYGYTF
TRBV27	NA	few	TRBJ2-2	TGTGCCAGCAGTCCCTCAAGCTCCGGGGAGCTGTTTTTT	CASSPSSSGELFF
TRBV7-9	NA	NA	TRBJ2-5	TGTGCCAGCAGCTTAGCGTTAGGGGTGGGTCGACACCCTCAAGAGACCCAGTACTTC	CASSLALGVGRHPQETQYF
TRBV2	NA	once	TRBJ1-2	TGTGCCAGCAGTGGTGGACAGCCACTCGGGGATGGCTACACCTTC	CASSGGQPLGDGYTF
TRBV28	NA	NA	TRBJ1-5	TGTGCCAGCAGCCTGACTCCTAGCAATCAGCCCCAGCATTTT	CASSLTPSNQPQHF
TRBV7-2	NA	NA	TRBJ1-2	TGTGCCAGCAGCTTAGTCGGGCAGACCTATGGCTACACCTTC	CASSLVGQTYGYTF
TRBV4-3	NA	few	TRBJ2-7	TGCGCCAGCAGCCTAGACGTGCACGACGAGCAGTACTTC	CASSLDVHDEQYF
TRBV6-5	TRBD1	NA	TRBJ2-1	TGTGCCAGCAGTTTGACCGGGACAGGACCCTACAATGAGCAGTTCTTC	CASSLTGTGPYNEQFF
TRBV28	NA	NA	TRBJ1-6	TGTGCCAGCAGCTTGACACCCCCTACATATAATTCACCCCTCCACTTT	CASSLTPPTYNSPLHF
TRBV24-1	TRBD1	few	TRBJ1-5	TGTGCCACCAGTGACCGGGACAGGGAAGATCAGCCCCAGCATTTT	CATSDRDREDQPQHF
TRBV2	NA	once	TRBJ1-5	TGTGCCAGCAGTGCGAGGACACGGAATAGCAATCAGCCCCAGCATTTT	CASSARTRNSNQPQHF
TRBV28	NA	NA	TRBJ1-2	TGTGCCAGCAGTCGGGACCTCTATGGCTACACCTTC	CASSRDLYGYTF
TRBV10-3	NA	NA	TRBJ1-3	TGTGCCATCAGTGAACTAGCTTCTGGAAACACCATATATTTT	CAISELASGNTIYF
TRBV6-1	TRBD1	NA	TRBJ1-6	TGTGCCAGCAGTGCGTTCCCGGGACAGATCAATTCACCCCTCCACTTT	CASSAFPGQINSPLHF
TRBV3-1/TRBV3-2	TRBD1	NA	TRBJ1-6	TGTGCCAGCAGCCAAGTCCAGGGGGCACCCCTCCACTTT	CASSQVQGAPLHF
TRBV11-2	TRBD2	NA	TRBJ2-5	TGTGCCAGCAGCTTAGGGGGGACTAGCGGGGTCCTAGTGTCCCAGTACTTC	CASSLGGTSGVLVSQYF
TRBV5-8	TRBD1	NA	TRBJ1-6	TGTGCCAGCAGCTCGATGACAGGGAATTCACCCCTCCACTTT	CASSSMTGNSPLHF
TRBV11-1	NA	NA	TRBJ1-4	TGTGCCAGCAGTCCAGGACTTATCGAGAAACTGTTTTTT	CASSPGLIEKLFF
TRBV6-5	TRBD2	few	TRBJ2-1	TGTGCCAGCAGTTACTCGGGCGGGAGGTTTAGCAATGAGCAGTTCTTC	CASSYSGGRFSNEQFF
TRBV6-4	NA	NA	TRBJ1-6	TGTGCCAGCAGGGACAATTGGGATAATTCACCCCTCCACTTT	CASRDNWDNSPLHF
TRBV15	TRBD1	NA	TRBJ1-2	TGTGCCACCAGCAGAGGGGGACAGGGAGCTAACTATGGCTACACCTTC	CATSRGGQGANYGYTF
TRBV7-9	NA	NA	TRBJ1-2	TGTGCCAGCAGCCCGGACAATCCAAGCTATGGCTACACCTTC	CASSPDNPSYGYTF
TRBV2	NA	NA	TRBJ1-4	TGTGCCAGCGGGACAAATGAAAAACTGTTTTTT	CASGTNEKLFF
TRBV5-4	NA	NA	TRBJ1-2	TGTGCCAGCACCGACAGTCCCTATGGCTACACCTTC	CASTDSPYGYTF
TRBV28	NA	NA	TRBJ2-5	TGTGCCAGCAGTCGACACCCCCGGGAGACCCAGTACTTC	CASSRHPRETQYF
TRBV29-1	NA	NA	TRBJ1-3	TGCAGCGTTATCACCCCTGGAAACACCATATATTTT	CSVITPGNTIYF
TRBV5-4	NA	NA	TRBJ1-1	TGTGCCAGCAGCTTGCCCATACAGGGGAACACTGAAGCTTTCTTT	CASSLPIQGNTEAFF
TRBV7-2	NA	NA	TRBJ1-5	TGTGCCAGCAGCTTTCCGGTTGGACATTTCAATCAGCCCCAGCATTTT	CASSFPVGHFNQPQHF
TRBV5-6	TRBD2	NA	TRBJ2-3	TGTGCCAGCAGCGTAGCGGGGCTCGGCACAGATACGCAGTATTTT	CASSVAGLGTDTQYF
TRBV11-2	NA	NA	TRBJ2-7	TGTGCCGGCAGCTTATACGGGAGCTCCTACGAGCAGTACTTC	CAGSLYGSSYEQYF
TRBV11-2	TRBD2	NA	TRBJ2-7	TGTGCCAGCAGCTTACAGACGACTAGCGGGAGGGTTGAGCAGTACTTC	CASSLQTTSGRVEQYF
TRBV12-2	NA	NA	TRBJ2-3	TGTGCAAGTCGCTCCAGGGGGGGTGCGGTATGCACAGATACGCAGTATTTT	CASRSRGGAVCTDTQYF
TRBV19	NA	NA	TRBJ1-5	TGTGCCAGTAGTATTAATTCATTCCGACAGGTTAGCAATCAGCCCCAGCATTTT	CASSINSFRQVSNQPQHF
TRBV30	NA	NA	TRBJ1-3	TGTGCCTGGAGCCTGGGCGCGGGGGGTAGTGGAAACACCATATATTTT	CAWSLGAGGSGNTIYF
TRBV5-1	TRBD2	once	TRBJ2-1	TGCGCCAGCAGCTGGACTAGCGGAATTAACAATGAGCAGTTCTTC	CASSWTSGINNEQFF
TRBV4-3	NA	NA	TRBJ2-7	TGCGCCAGCAGCCTTACGGGTGTCGGGGAGCAGTACTTC	CASSLTGVGEQYF
TRBV7-7	TRBD2	NA	TRBJ2-2	TGTGCTAGCAGCCTACTAGCGGGGGCCCTAGCGGGGGAGCTGTTTTTT	CASSLLAGALAGELFF